The T cell receptor beta chain described here comes from a study of blood T cell repertoires in COVID-19. Across the study: Sources were T cells, B-cell-depleted T cells, or PBMCs; the material itself was cDNA or gDNA.

Recruits, aged 18 to 89 years, lived in under 25 US areas. Recovered participants had two consecutive negative NP/OP PCR tests, healthcare professional clearance, or symptom resolution. The table came from immunoSEQ multiplex PCR; TCRdb's copy has only in-frame clones and leaves some out. The repertoire holds 150,000 to 200,000 clones, with roughly 88% as singletons. CDR1 SGHDT and CDR2 YYEEEE come from the germline V gene. The germline V and J ends were trimmed by 5 bases and 2 bases, with 9 bases remaining between them. The CDR3 runs 13 residues. The TCR comes from a woman aged 50 to 60 who had recovered from COVID-19. Sequenced input: PBMCs or T cells enriched from blood (not recorded which). This chain connects TRBV5-6 to TRBJ2-3; D is perhaps TRBD2 (6 bases). The chain's CDR3 is CASSRDSTDTQYF. In nucleotides, the CDR3 is TGTGCCAGCAGTAGGGACTCCACAGATACGCAGTATTTT.